The subject of this entry is one T cell receptor beta chain. The data are from a study of technical replicates of blood from a handful of donors. Profiling relied on immunoSEQ multiplex PCR, and the TCRdb table lists in-frame clones only, not all of them. The table has roughly 68,000 clones, about 90% seen once; the top ten hold under 0.5%. This receptor was identified in a human donor in good health. The sequenced sample consisted of T cells isolated from PBMCs.

CDR3 sequence (DNA): TGCGCCAGCAGCCGCCCGGGACTAGCGGGAGTTGGGGGCACAGATACGCAGTATTTT. Protein sequence: CASSRPGLAGVGGTDTQYF. J is TRBJ2-3 and V is TRBV4-1, with 14 bases matching TRBD2. The V gene's germline CDR1 is MGHRA and CDR2 YSYEKL. The V segment lost 4 bases and the J segment 1 base; nucleotides outside the gene matches: 10. The CDR3 is 19 residues long.